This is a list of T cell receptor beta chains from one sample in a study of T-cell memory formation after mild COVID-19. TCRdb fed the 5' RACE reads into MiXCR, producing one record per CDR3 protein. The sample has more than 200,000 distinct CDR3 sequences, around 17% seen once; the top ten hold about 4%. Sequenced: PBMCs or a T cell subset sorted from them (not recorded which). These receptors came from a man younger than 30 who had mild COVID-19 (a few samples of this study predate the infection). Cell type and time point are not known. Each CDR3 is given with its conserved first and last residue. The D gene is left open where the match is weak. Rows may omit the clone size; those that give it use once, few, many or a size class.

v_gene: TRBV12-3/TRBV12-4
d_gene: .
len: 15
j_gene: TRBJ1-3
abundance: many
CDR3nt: TGTGCCAGCAGTTTACGTGGGGCACGGGGAAACACCATATATTTT
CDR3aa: CASSLRGARGNTIYF

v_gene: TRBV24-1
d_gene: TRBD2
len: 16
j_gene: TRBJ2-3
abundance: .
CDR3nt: TGTGCCACCAGTGATGGGCTAGCGGGGGGCACAGATACGCAGTATTTT
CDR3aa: CATSDGLAGGTDTQYF

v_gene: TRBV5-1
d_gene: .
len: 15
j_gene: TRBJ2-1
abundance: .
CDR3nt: TGCGCCAGCAGCTTCCTCCCGGGGTCCTACAATGAGCAGTTCTTC
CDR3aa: CASSFLPGSYNEQFF

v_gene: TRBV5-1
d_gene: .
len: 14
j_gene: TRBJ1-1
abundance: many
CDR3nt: TGCGCCAGCAGGATAGCCGGGACGGGCACTGAAGCTTTCTTT
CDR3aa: CASRIAGTGTEAFF

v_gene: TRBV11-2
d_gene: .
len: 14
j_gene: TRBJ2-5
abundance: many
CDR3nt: TGTGCCAGCAGGTCAAACCGCCATCGTGAGACCCAGTACTTC
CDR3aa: CASRSNRHRETQYF

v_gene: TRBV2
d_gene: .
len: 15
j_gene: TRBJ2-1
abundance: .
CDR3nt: TGTGCCAGCAGTGAATACCAGGGGAGTGGAAATGAGCAGTTCTTC
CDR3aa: CASSEYQGSGNEQFF

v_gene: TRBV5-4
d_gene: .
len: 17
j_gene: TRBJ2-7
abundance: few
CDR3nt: TGTGCCAGCAGCTTAAGCAAGGGTAGTTCAGATAACTACGAGCAGTACTTC
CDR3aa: CASSLSKGSSDNYEQYF

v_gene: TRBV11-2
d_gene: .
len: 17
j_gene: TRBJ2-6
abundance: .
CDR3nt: TGTGCCAGCAGCCGACGGGCCGAGGCCTCTGGGGCCAACGTCCTGACTTTC
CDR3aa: CASSRRAEASGANVLTF

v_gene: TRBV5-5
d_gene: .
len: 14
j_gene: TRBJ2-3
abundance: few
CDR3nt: TGTGCCAGCGGCTGGGCGGTTCATACAGATACGCAGTATTTT
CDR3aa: CASGWAVHTDTQYF

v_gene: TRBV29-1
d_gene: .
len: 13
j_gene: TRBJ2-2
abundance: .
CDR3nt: TGCAGCGTTTCGTGGCAGTCCACCGGGGAGCTGTTTTTT
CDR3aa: CSVSWQSTGELFF

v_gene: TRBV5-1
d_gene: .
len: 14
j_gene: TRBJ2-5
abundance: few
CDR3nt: TGCGCCAGCAGCTTGGTACAGGGCGCAGAGACCCAGTACTTC
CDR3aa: CASSLVQGAETQYF

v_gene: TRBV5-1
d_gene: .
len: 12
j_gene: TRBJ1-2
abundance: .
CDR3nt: TGCGCCAGTTCGACAGGCTTCTATGGCTACACCTTC
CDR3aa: CASSTGFYGYTF